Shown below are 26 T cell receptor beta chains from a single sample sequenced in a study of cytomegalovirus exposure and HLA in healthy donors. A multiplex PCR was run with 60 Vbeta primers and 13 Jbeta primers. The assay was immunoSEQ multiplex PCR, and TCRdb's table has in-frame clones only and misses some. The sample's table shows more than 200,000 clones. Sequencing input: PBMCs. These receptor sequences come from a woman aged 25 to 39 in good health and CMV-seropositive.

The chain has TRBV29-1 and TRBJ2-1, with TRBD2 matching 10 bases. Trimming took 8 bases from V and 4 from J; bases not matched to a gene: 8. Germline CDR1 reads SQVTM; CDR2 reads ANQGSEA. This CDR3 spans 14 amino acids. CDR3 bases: TGCAGCTTCGAAACTAGCGGGGCTTACAATGAGCAGTTCTTC. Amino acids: CSFETSGAYNEQFF.

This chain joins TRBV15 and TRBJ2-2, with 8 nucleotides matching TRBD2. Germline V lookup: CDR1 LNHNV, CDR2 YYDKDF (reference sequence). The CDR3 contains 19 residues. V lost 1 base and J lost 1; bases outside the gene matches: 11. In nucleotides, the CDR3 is TGTGCCACCAGCAGAGGATCTAGACGGGAGGGAGGGAACACCGGGGAGCTGTTTTTT. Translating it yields CATSRGSRREGGNTGELFF.

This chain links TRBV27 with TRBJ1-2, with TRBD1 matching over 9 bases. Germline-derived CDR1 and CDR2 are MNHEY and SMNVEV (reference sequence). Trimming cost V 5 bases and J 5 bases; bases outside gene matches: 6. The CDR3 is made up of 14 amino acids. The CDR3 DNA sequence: TGTGCCAGCAGTCGGGACAGGGTTTGGTATGGCTACACCTTC. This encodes CASSRDRVWYGYTF.

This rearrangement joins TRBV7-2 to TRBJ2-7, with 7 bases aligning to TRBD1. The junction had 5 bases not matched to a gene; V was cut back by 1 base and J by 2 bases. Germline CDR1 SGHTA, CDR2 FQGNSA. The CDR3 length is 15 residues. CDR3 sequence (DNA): TGTGCCAGCAGCTTAGGAGGGGGCAAGGCCTACGAGCAGTACTTC. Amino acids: CASSLGGGKAYEQYF.

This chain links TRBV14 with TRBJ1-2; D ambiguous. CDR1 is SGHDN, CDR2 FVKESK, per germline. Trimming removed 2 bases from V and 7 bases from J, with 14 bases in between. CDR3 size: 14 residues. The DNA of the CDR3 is TGTGCCAGCAGCCAACCCAACCCTGCGGTTGGCTACACCTTC. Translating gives CASSQPNPAVGYTF.

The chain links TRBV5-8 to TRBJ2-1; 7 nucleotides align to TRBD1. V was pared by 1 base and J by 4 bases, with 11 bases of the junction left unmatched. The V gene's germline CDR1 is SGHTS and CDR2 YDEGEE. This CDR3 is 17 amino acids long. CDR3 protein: CASSLYGIGDSYNEQFF. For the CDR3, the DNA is TGTGCCAGCAGCTTGTACGGTATCGGGGACAGTTACAATGAGCAGTTCTTC.

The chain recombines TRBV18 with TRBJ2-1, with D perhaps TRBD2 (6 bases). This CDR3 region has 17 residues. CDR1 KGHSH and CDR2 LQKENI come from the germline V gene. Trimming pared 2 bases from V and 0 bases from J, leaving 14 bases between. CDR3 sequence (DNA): TGTGCCAGCTCACCAGGGCCTCGGGGGAGCTCCTACAATGAGCAGTTCTTC. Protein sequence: CASSPGPRGSSYNEQFF.

The CDR3 sequence is CASSLATGVGQPQHF. The CDR3 region has the DNA TGTGCCAGCAGCTTAGCGACAGGGGTGGGTCAGCCCCAGCATTTT. This rearrangement joins TRBV7-8 to TRBJ1-5, with 8 nucleotides matching TRBD1. Germline lookup yields CDR1 SGHVS and CDR2 FQNEAQ. V shed 0 bases and J 6 bases; nucleotides not matched to a gene: 4. There are 15 residues in the CDR3.

CDR3 in DNA: TGTGCCAGCAGTTTACAAGGGACAGGGGGCTACGAGCAGTACTTC. It specifies CASSLQGTGGYEQYF. The chain links TRBV27 to TRBJ2-7; 11 bases line up with TRBD1. CDR1 and CDR2 (germline): MNHEY, SMNVEV (reference sequence). The CDR3 is 15 amino acids. V dropped 2 bases and J dropped 3; count of bases not matched to a gene: 3.

The CDR3 DNA reads TGTGCCAGCAGCGGCGGACTAGCGGGGACCTACGAGCAGTACTTC. The encoded protein is CASSGGLAGTYEQYF. The chain combines TRBV11-2 with TRBJ2-7, with TRBD2 identical over 12 bases. The germline V gene has CDR1 SGHAT and CDR2 FQNNGV. V was clipped by 5 bases and J by 2 bases; unmatched bases: 4. The CDR3 length is 15 residues.

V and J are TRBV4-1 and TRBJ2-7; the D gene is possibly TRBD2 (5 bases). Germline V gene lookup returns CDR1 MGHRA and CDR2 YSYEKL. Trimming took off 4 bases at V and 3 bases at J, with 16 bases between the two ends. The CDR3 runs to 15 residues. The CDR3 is CASSPVEVQLYEQYF. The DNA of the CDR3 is TGCGCCAGCAGCCCCGTGGAGGTGCAGCTCTACGAGCAGTACTTC.

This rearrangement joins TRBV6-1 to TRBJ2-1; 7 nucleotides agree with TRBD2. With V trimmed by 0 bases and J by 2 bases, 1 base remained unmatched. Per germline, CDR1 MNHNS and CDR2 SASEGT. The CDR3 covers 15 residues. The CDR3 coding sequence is TGTGCCAGCAGTGAAGCTGGGGGGGCCTACAATGAGCAGTTCTTC. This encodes CASSEAGGAYNEQFF.

DNA for the CDR3: TGTGCCAGCAGCCAGGATTTTCAGGGGTTATCTCCCTCGAGGACTGAAGCTTTCTTT. This codes for CASSQDFQGLSPSRTEAFF. J is TRBJ1-1 and V is TRBV14, with D possibly being TRBD1 (6 bases). Per germline, CDR1 SGHDN and CDR2 FVKESK. V shed 3 bases and J shed 5 bases, with 28 bases lying between them. The CDR3 extends over 19 amino acids.

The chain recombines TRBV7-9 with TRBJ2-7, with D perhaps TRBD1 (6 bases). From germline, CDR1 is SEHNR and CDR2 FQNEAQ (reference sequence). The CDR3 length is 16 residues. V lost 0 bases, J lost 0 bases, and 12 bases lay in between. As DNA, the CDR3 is TGTGCCAGCAGCTTAGCGCTCTCAGGGGTCTCCTACGAGCAGTACTTC. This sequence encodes CASSLALSGVSYEQYF.

In DNA, the CDR3 is TGTGCCAGCAGCCGGGACAGACCCACAGATACGCAGTATTTT. Residues: CASSRDRPTDTQYF. The chain couples TRBV6-6 to TRBJ2-3; 7 bases are shared with TRBD1. Germline V gene sequence: CDR1 MNHNY, CDR2 SVGAGI (reference sequence). The V gene end was trimmed by 6 bases and the J gene end by 2 bases; junction bases not matched to a gene: 5. The CDR3 has 14 amino acids.

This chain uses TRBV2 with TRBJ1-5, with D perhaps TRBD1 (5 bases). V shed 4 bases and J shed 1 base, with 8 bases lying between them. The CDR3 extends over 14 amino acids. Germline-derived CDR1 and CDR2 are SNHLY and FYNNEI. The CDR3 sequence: CASSVQGSNQPQHF. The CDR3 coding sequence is TGTGCCAGCAGTGTCCAGGGAAGCAATCAGCCCCAGCATTTT. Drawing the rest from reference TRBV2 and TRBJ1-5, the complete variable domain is EPEVTQTPSHQVTQMGQEVILRCVPISNHLYFYWYRQILGQKVEFLVSFYNNEISEKSEIFDDQFSVERPDGSNFTLKIRSTKLEDSAMYFCASSVQGSNQPQHFGDGTRLSIL.

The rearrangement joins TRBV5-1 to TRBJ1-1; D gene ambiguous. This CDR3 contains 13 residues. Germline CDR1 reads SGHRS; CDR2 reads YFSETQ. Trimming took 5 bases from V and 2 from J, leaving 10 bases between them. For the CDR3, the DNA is TGCGCCAGCAGAGCCACCGCAAACACTGAAGCTTTCTTT. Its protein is CASRATANTEAFF.

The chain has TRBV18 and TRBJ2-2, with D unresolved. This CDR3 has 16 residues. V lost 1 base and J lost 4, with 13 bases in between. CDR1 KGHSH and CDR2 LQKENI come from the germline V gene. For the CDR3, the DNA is TGTGCCAGCTCACCACGGAGTTTGTCAGTCACCGGGGAGCTGTTTTTT. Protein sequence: CASSPRSLSVTGELFF.

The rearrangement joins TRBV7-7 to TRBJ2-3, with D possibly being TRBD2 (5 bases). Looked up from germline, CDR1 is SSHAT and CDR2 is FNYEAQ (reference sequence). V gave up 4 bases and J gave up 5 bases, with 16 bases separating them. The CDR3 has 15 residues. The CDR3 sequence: CASSSSASREDTQYF. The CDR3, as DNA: TGTGCCAGCAGCTCCTCGGCCTCCCGGGAAGATACGCAGTATTTT. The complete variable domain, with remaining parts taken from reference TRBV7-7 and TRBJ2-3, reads GAGVSQSPRYKVTKRGQDVTLRCDPISSHATLYWYQQALGQGPEFLTYFNYEAQPDKSGLPSDRFSAERPEGSISTLTIQRTEQRDSAMYRCASSSSASREDTQYFGPGTRLTVL.

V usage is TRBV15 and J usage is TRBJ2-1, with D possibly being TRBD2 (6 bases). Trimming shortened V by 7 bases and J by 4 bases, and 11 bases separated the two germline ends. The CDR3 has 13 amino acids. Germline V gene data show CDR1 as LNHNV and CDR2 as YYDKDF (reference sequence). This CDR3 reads CATKRAHYNEQFF. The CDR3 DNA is TGTGCCACCAAGCGGGCCCATTACAATGAGCAGTTCTTC.

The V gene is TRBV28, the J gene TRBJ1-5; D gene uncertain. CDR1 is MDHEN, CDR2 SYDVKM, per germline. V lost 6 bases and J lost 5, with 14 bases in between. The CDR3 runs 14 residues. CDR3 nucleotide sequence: TGTGCCAGCAGCCCCCTTAACGCAGATCAGCCCCAGCATTTT. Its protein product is CASSPLNADQPQHF.

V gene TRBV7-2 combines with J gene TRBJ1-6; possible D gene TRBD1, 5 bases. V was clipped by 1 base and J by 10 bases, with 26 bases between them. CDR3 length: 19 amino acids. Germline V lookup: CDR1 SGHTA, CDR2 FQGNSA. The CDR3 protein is CASSLDDRNIRRRGSPLHF. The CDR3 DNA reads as TGTGCCAGCAGCTTAGACGACCGAAATATACGTAGAAGGGGATCACCCCTCCACTTT.

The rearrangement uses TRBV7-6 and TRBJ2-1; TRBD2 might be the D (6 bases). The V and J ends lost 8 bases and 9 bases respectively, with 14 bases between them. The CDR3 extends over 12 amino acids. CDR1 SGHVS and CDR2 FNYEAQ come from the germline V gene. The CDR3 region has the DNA TGTGCCAGCGGGGGGACCTTGGGTGAGCAGTTCTTC. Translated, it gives CASGGTLGEQFF.

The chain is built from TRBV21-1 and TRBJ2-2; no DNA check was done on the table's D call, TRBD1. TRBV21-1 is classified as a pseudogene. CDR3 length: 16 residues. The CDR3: CASSKVGQEPTGELFF. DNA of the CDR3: TGTGCCAGCAGCAAAGTTGGACAGGAGCCCACCGGGGAGCTGTTTTTT.

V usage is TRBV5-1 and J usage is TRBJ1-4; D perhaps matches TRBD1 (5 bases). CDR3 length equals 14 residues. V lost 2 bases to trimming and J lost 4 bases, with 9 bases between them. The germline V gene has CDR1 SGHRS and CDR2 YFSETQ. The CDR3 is CASSLDSFNEKLFF. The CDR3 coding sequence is TGCGCCAGCAGCTTAGACAGTTTTAATGAAAAACTGTTTTTT.

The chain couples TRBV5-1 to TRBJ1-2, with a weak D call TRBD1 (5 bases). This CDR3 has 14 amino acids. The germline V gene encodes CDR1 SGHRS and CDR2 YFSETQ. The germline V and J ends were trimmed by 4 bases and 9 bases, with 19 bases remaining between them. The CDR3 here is CASSVRGGDSRYTF. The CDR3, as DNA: TGCGCCAGCAGCGTCCGGGGGGGGGATTCGCGCTACACCTTC.